One T cell receptor (beta chain) is described in this entry. This clonotype was counted once. The antigen it recognizes is unknown. Nothing much larger sits one base from this clone, and base qualities are not available. A single read counts as weak evidence. Genomic DNA served as template for TCR beta VDJ combination and CDR3 sequence profiling. An Illumina HiSeq 2000 was the platform used for TCR repertoire sequencing. The paper's data handling went like this. TRBV/TRBJ rearrangement plots, CDR3 size and DJ length profiles, and Simpson's diversity index were used to evaluate the repertoires. Whichever DNA sequence was most abundant in the deep sequencing data was defined as the immunodominant clone. CDR3 amino acid sequences were screened for sharing across subjects and compared with published repertoires and the VDJdb database. TCRdb applied fastp at Q25 and MiXCR to the public reads, then kept only in-frame beta chains. Under each unique CDR3 protein, matching rows form one entry showing the most common genes and DNA. For this entry, the V and J calls and clone size follow TCRdb and not the study's own pipeline. Here the sample has 160,000 or so distinct CDR3 sequences; roughly 48% occur a single time. 30% to 40% of the sample rests with the top ten.

The data originate from a study of CD8+CD57+ T cells in acquired aplastic anemia (dated by TCRdb to the late 2010s). About the investigation overall: DNA extracted from sorted CD4+ and CD8+ cells had a mean of roughly 3.4 ug, with a range of about 0.19 to 30 ug. CD8+CD57+ expansion was defined as frequency above the mean frequency observed in healthy subjects.

The study at large found these results: Twenty-nine CD8+ CDR3 sequences were shared between patients and controls but appeared highly expressed in patients and within their immunodominant clones. No significant difference in CD8+ Simpson's diversity was found between patients and healthy controls (P=0.060).

Taken from the germline V gene (reference sequence), the CDR1 and CDR2 loops are LNHDA and SQIVND. The junction shows trimming of 7 bases on V and 1 base on J, plus 13 bases between the germline ends. There are 14 amino acids in the CDR3, from cysteine to phenylalanine inclusive. Solely the CDR3 DNA is kept, with 42 bases framed from the first base. Flow cytometry had shown CD8+CD57+ cell expansion in the patients selected for sequencing. All patients had severe acquired aplastic anemia diagnosed by International Study of Aplastic Anemia and Agranulocytosis and Camitta criteria. No patient had received any therapy when blood was sampled. In this study, sorted CD4+ and CD8+ T cells from the blood of healthy subjects and of severe aplastic anemia patients had their TCR repertoires deep-sequenced. Patients were enrolled under clinicaltrials.gov protocols 00001620, 01623167, 00001397, 00071045, 00081523 and 00961064 in the USA. Ficoll-Paque density gradient centrifugation was used to isolate peripheral blood mononuclear cells. CD4+ and CD8+ T cells were sorted by FACS or magnetic beads before DNA extraction.

The receptor's source is a human donor with aplastic anemia. Recombination linked TRBV19 to TRBJ1-2; a confident D gene designation cannot be given. What was sequenced was sorted CD4+, CD8+, or CD8+CD57+ T cells (not recorded which) from PBMCs. The nucleotide sequence reads TGTGCCAGTACCTATACCGAGCTTAACTATGGCTACACCTTC. It specifies CASTYTELNYGYTF.